The rows below give T cell receptor beta chains drawn from one sample of a study of early T cells in non-severe SARS-CoV-2 infection. TCRdb processed the 5' RACE reads anew with MiXCR; each CDR3 protein has one entry. The table includes around 60,000 distinct CDR3 sequences, about 13% detected once. The specimen was whole blood. Receptor source: an adult who was a healthcare worker with PCR-confirmed SARS-CoV-2 infection or an uninfected control (not recorded which). Each CDR3 is given with its conserved first and last residue. D genes are given only for firm matches. Expanded clones get a size class; other rows say once, few or many, or leave the size out.

abundance	d_gene	v_gene	j_gene	CDR3nt	CDR3aa
-	TRBD1	TRBV7-9	TRBJ2-7	TGTGCCAGCAGCCCCGCCGGGACAGTCTCCTACGAGCAGTACTTC	CASSPAGTVSYEQYF
-	-	TRBV11-3	TRBJ1-1	TGTGCCAGCAGCTTACACAGCCTGAACACTGAAGCTTTCTTT	CASSLHSLNTEAFF
few	TRBD1	TRBV7-2	TRBJ2-4	TGTGCCAGCAGTCGGGACAGGGCAGTTGGAAACATTCAGTACTTC	CASSRDRAVGNIQYF
-	-	TRBV28	TRBJ2-5	TGTGCCAGCACCCTCGGTGGAGACCAAGAGACCCAGTACTTC	CASTLGGDQETQYF
few	-	TRBV6-1	TRBJ1-4	TGTGCCAGCAGTGGAGGAGGGTCTCTTGGGAAAAAACTGTTTTTT	CASSGGGSLGKKLFF
-	TRBD2	TRBV9	TRBJ2-5	TGTGCCAGCAGCGTAGCTGGGACTAGGAGGGGAGAGACCCAGTACTTC	CASSVAGTRRGETQYF
many	TRBD2	TRBV10-3	TRBJ2-1	TGTGCCATCAGTGAGGGTGAGGGACTAGCGGACAATGAGCAGTTCTTC	CAISEGEGLADNEQFF
-	TRBD1	TRBV6-5	TRBJ2-3	TGTGCCAGCAGTCGCCCCCCGACAGGGTCGGATACGCAGTATTTT	CASSRPPTGSDTQYF
few	TRBD1	TRBV29-1	TRBJ2-7	TGCAGCGGACAGGGCCTCTCCTACGAGCAGTACTTC	CSGQGLSYEQYF
few	-	TRBV10-1	TRBJ1-5	TGCGCCAGCAGTCCTCACCCTTTTCAGCCCCAGCATTTT	CASSPHPFQPQHF
-	-	TRBV10-1	TRBJ2-7	TGCGCCAGCAGTGAAACCCTTGGTCCAGTCTACGAGCAGTACTTC	CASSETLGPVYEQYF
-	-	TRBV18	TRBJ1-5	TGTGCCAGCTCACCCGACAGCTTCAATCAGCCCCAGCATTTT	CASSPDSFNQPQHF